Listed below are T cell receptor beta chains from one sample, sequenced in a study of OX40 agonist ivuxolimab in advanced cancers. The data were produced by immunoSEQ multiplex PCR, yet TCRdb's version contains in-frame clones alone and is incomplete. Among around 34,000 clones listed, about four fifths were seen once. Sequenced here: CD4+ or CD8+ T cells sorted from blood, sampled in a trial of the OX40 agonist ivuxolimab. The receptor source for this set is an adult with an advanced solid tumor such as melanoma, head and neck, liver or kidney cancer. Each CDR3 is given with its conserved first and last residue. The D gene is left open where the match is weak. Size is omitted from some rows. Given values are once, few, many or a class for expanded clones.

cdr3_nt | cdr3_aa | j_call | cdr3_length | d_call | clone_size | v_call
TGTGCCAGTAGTCGCTTATCCCTGGGCCCGGGCACAGATACGCAGTATTTT | CASSRLSLGPGTDTQYF | TRBJ2-3 | 17 | - | - | TRBV19
TGTGCCAGCAGCGTGGTACCGGAGTCCAATCAGCCCCAGCATTTT | CASSVVPESNQPQHF | TRBJ1-5 | 15 | - | - | TRBV9
TGTGCCAGCTCACCTGACAGTGTGAACACTGAAGCTTTCTTT | CASSPDSVNTEAFF | TRBJ1-1 | 14 | - | - | TRBV18
TGTGCCAGCAGTTTATATGGTTTAGGCACAGGGAACACTGAAGCTTTCTTT | CASSLYGLGTGNTEAFF | TRBJ1-1 | 17 | - | - | TRBV28
TGCGCCAGCAGCCTCAGTGCAGGGGTTGGGTCTGAAGCTTTCTTT | CASSLSAGVGSEAFF | TRBJ1-1 | 15 | - | - | TRBV5-1
TGTGCCAGTAGTACAGGGGGCAGCACTGAAGCTTTCTTT | CASSTGGSTEAFF | TRBJ1-1 | 13 | TRBD1 | few | TRBV19
TGTGCCAGCTCACCGAGAGATACGCAGTATTTT | CASSPRDTQYF | TRBJ2-3 | 11 | - | few | TRBV18
TGTGCCAGCAGCTCCGGACTAGCGGGAGGGGGCACCGGGGAGCTGTTTTTT | CASSSGLAGGGTGELFF | TRBJ2-2 | 17 | TRBD2 | - | TRBV7-9
TGTGCCAGTAGTATATCGGGTCTTTCCTACGAGCAGTACTTC | CASSISGLSYEQYF | TRBJ2-7 | 14 | - | once | TRBV19
TGCGCCAGCAGCTTGGTAGTCAGTGGGCTCGATCATGAGCAGTTCTTC | CASSLVVSGLDHEQFF | TRBJ2-1 | 16 | - | - | TRBV5-1
TGTGCCAGCAGTTTACCGCTTTTGACGGGTAACGAGCAGTACTTC | CASSLPLLTGNEQYF | TRBJ2-7 | 15 | - | - | TRBV28
TGTGCCAGCAGCTCCGCCTTGGGAAACACCATATATTTT | CASSSALGNTIYF | TRBJ1-3 | 13 | - | - | TRBV7-8
TGTGCCACCAGCAGAGGGAGGGTCGTGTCCAAAAACATTCAGTACTTC | CATSRGRVVSKNIQYF | TRBJ2-4 | 16 | - | - | TRBV15
TGTGCCAGCAGCGTAGGACCCCAAATGAGCTACGAGCAGTACTTC | CASSVGPQMSYEQYF | TRBJ2-7 | 15 | - | once | TRBV9
TGTGCCAGCAGCCGGGGACTAGCGGGGATCTACGAGCAGTACTTC | CASSRGLAGIYEQYF | TRBJ2-7 | 15 | TRBD2 | - | TRBV7-2
TGTGCCACCGCCCGGGGAGCTAATGAAAAACTGTTTTTT | CATARGANEKLFF | TRBJ1-4 | 13 | - | - | TRBV10-3
TGCGCCAGCAGCGGCTTGGGGGGGAAAAGTAGCTACACCTTC | CASSGLGGKSSYTF | TRBJ1-2 | 14 | - | once | TRBV5-1
TGCAGCGGGGGCGGGGGGGGCGAGCAGTACTTC | CSGGGGGEQYF | TRBJ2-7 | 11 | TRBD2 | - | TRBV29-1
TGTGCCAGCAGCGTAGATCCCACGGGGGTTGACTATGGCTACACCTTC | CASSVDPTGVDYGYTF | TRBJ1-2 | 16 | - | - | TRBV9
TGCAGCGTATATCATTGGGGGGAAGCTTTCTTT | CSVYHWGEAFF | TRBJ1-1 | 11 | - | - | TRBV29-1
TGCAGCGTTGAGGGAATTGAGGGCGGACTTCGACTCTTCTATGGCTACACCTTC | CSVEGIEGGLRLFYGYTF | TRBJ1-2 | 18 | - | - | TRBV29-1
TGTGCCAGCAGTATCTCGGGACTAGCGAACTACGAGCAGTACTTC | CASSISGLANYEQYF | TRBJ2-7 | 15 | TRBD2 | - | TRBV27
TGTGCCAGCAGCTTAAATGGGGGCCCCTACGAGCAGTACTTC | CASSLNGGPYEQYF | TRBJ2-7 | 14 | - | few | TRBV7-3
TGTGCCAGTAGTACCGGGACAGCGACTGAAGCTTTCTTT | CASSTGTATEAFF | TRBJ1-1 | 13 | TRBD1 | once | TRBV19
TGTGCCAGCAGTATCAGGCAGGGCGACTATGGCTACACCTTC | CASSIRQGDYGYTF | TRBJ1-2 | 14 | - | once | TRBV7-2
TGTGCCAGCAGCTTAACCGGCGGGGAGGTTGAGCAGTTCTTC | CASSLTGGEVEQFF | TRBJ2-1 | 14 | - | - | TRBV11-3
TGTGCCAGCAGCTTAGAGACTGAGCCTAGCACAGATACGCAGTATTTT | CASSLETEPSTDTQYF | TRBJ2-3 | 16 | - | once | TRBV7-9
TGCGCCAGCAGCTTCCAGGGGAGCTCCTATAATTCACCCCTCCACTTT | CASSFQGSSYNSPLHF | TRBJ1-6 | 16 | - | - | TRBV5-1
TGTGCCAGTGCGGACAGGCCGGCTAGCAATCAGCCCCAGCATTTT | CASADRPASNQPQHF | TRBJ1-5 | 15 | TRBD1 | - | TRBV19
TGTGCCAGCAGCTTTAGGGGCAACACTGAAGCTTTCTTT | CASSFRGNTEAFF | TRBJ1-1 | 13 | - | - | TRBV7-9
TGTGCCAGTAGTCCGGGACAGGGAAAAACCTACGAGCAGTACTTC | CASSPGQGKTYEQYF | TRBJ2-7 | 15 | TRBD1 | - | TRBV19
TGTGCCAGCAGCAGACAGGACCTGTACTACGAGCAGTACTTC | CASSRQDLYYEQYF | TRBJ2-7 | 14 | - | - | TRBV6-6
TGTGCCTGGAGTAGGTTGGGCACTAACTATGGCTACACCTTC | CAWSRLGTNYGYTF | TRBJ1-2 | 14 | - | - | TRBV30
TGTGCCAGCAGCCCAGGGGGCTTGGGCAATCAGCCCCAGCATTTT | CASSPGGLGNQPQHF | TRBJ1-5 | 15 | TRBD1 | - | TRBV4-2
TGTGCCAGCTCGTCTTCAGGGGGCGGATGGGAGACCCAGTACTTC | CASSSSGGGWETQYF | TRBJ2-5 | 15 | TRBD1 | - | TRBV18
TGCAGTGCTACATACAATGAGCAGTTCTTC | CSATYNEQFF | TRBJ2-1 | 10 | - | - | TRBV20-1
TGTGCCAGCAGCTTGTACAGGGTGGGAGAGACCCAGTACTTC | CASSLYRVGETQYF | TRBJ2-5 | 14 | - | once | TRBV5-6
TGTGCCAGCAGCTTGTTATCGAGCGGGTCCTTTTCGGACATTCAGTACTTC | CASSLLSSGSFSDIQYF | TRBJ2-4 | 17 | - | once | TRBV7-2
TGTGCCAGCAGCCCGGGCGGGCTAGCGGGGGGCAGAGGGGCCAACGTCCTGACTTTC | CASSPGGLAGGRGANVLTF | TRBJ2-6 | 19 | TRBD2 | - | TRBV7-3
TGTGCCAGCAGCCCCGGTAAATCCAGCGCACCCCACGAGCAGTACTTC | CASSPGKSSAPHEQYF | TRBJ2-7 | 16 | - | - | TRBV7-3
TGTGCCAGCAGCTTACGACTACAAGAGACCCAGTACTTC | CASSLRLQETQYF | TRBJ2-5 | 13 | - | - | TRBV7-9
TGTGCCAGCAGTTCCTCGGTGAAGAATGGCTACACCTTC | CASSSSVKNGYTF | TRBJ1-2 | 13 | - | medium-sized | TRBV6-5
TGTGCCAGCAGCCGGAATACAGGGGGGCGCACTGAAGCTTTCTTT | CASSRNTGGRTEAFF | TRBJ1-1 | 15 | TRBD1 | - | TRBV5-4
TGCGCCAGCAGCCAAGACCGGGACGGATTCTATGGCTACACCTTC | CASSQDRDGFYGYTF | TRBJ1-2 | 15 | - | few | TRBV4-1
TGTGCCAGCAGCGTAGCAATGGGGATGGCCTATGGCTACACCTTC | CASSVAMGMAYGYTF | TRBJ1-2 | 15 | - | - | TRBV9
TGTGCCACCAGCAGGTTGCGACAGGGGGGCACTGAAGCTTTCTTT | CATSRLRQGGTEAFF | TRBJ1-1 | 15 | TRBD1 | once | TRBV15
TGTGCCAGCTCACCTCAAGGGACAGGGGTGAACACTGAAGCTTTCTTT | CASSPQGTGVNTEAFF | TRBJ1-1 | 16 | TRBD1 | few | TRBV18
TGTGCCAGCAGTTTATCGGGGAGTTTCGATGGCTACACCTTC | CASSLSGSFDGYTF | TRBJ1-2 | 14 | - | few | TRBV28
TGTGCCAGTAAAGACAGGTTCGGGAATCAGCCCCAGCATTTT | CASKDRFGNQPQHF | TRBJ1-5 | 14 | - | - | TRBV19
TGTGCCAGCAGTCTTTATGGACAGCTATCGAACACTGAAGCTTTCTTT | CASSLYGQLSNTEAFF | TRBJ1-1 | 16 | - | - | TRBV28